The 10 T cell receptor beta chains in this list originate from one sample, sequenced in a study of T cell responses to AZD1222 COVID-19 vaccine. Data came from immunoSEQ multiplex PCR; TCRdb stores just in-frame clones and leaves some out. The sample records roughly 45,000 clones, roughly 84% being singletons. The specimen was peripheral blood, collected 28 days after the second AZD1222 dose. These receptors were taken from an adult who received the AZD1222 COVID-19 vaccine.

Concerning this clone itself: Other DNA sequences from this sample encode an identical CDR3 as well. V and J are TRBV15 and TRBJ2-7; tentatively, D is TRBD1 (5 bases). The CDR3 contains 13 residues. Germline values: CDR1 LNHNV, CDR2 YYDKDF (reference sequence). The V end lost 0 bases, the J end lost 4 bases, and 7 bases lay between the germline ends. The CDR3 DNA is TGTGCCACCAGCAGAGATAGGGGTTACGAGCAGTACTTC. Residues: CATSRDRGYEQYF.

The chain combines TRBV10-2 with TRBJ2-2; TRBD1 matches 9 bases. CDR3 length equals 14 residues. Germline loops: CDR1 WSHSY, CDR2 SAAADI. With 7 bases clipped from V and 4 bases from J, the junction kept 4 bases outside the gene matches. CDR3 region: CASNGQGTTGELFF. For the CDR3, the DNA is TGCGCCAGCAACGGACAGGGGACCACCGGGGAGCTGTTTTTT.

Only a few counts were recorded for this clone. The chain uses TRBV28 and TRBJ2-7; D tentatively fits TRBD1 or TRBD2 (5 bases each). The CDR3 is made up of 18 amino acids. CDR1 and CDR2 from the germline V gene are MDHEN and SYDVKM. The V and J ends lost 4 bases and 1 base respectively, with 23 bases between them. The CDR3 nucleotides are TGTGCCAGCAGTTATGTCTTCGAGTTGGGGGATCCGTCCTACGAGCAGTACTTC. Residues: CASSYVFELGDPSYEQYF.

This chain links TRBV7-6 with TRBJ2-2; D not resolved. Between the trimmed V and J ends, which lost 5 bases and 0 bases, there was a span of 19 bases. CDR1 and CDR2 (germline): SGHVS, FNYEAQ. The CDR3 has 18 residues. CDR3 nucleotide sequence: TGTGCCAGCAGCCCTCGAGCCCGATTCCGTTCGAACACCGGGGAGCTGTTTTTT. Protein sequence: CASSPRARFRSNTGELFF.

The chain links TRBV5-1 to TRBJ2-1; D perhaps matches TRBD2 (5 bases). The germline V and J ends were trimmed by 3 bases and 8 bases, with 21 bases remaining between them. This CDR3 spans 16 amino acids. Germline values: CDR1 SGHRS, CDR2 YFSETQ. The CDR3 protein is CASSSGLERTRDEQFF. Written as DNA, the CDR3 is TGCGCCAGCAGCTCCGGACTCGAACGAACTCGGGATGAGCAGTTCTTC.

The rearrangement uses TRBV6-2 or TRBV6-3 and TRBJ2-2; tentatively, D is TRBD1 (5 bases). With 6 bases removed from V and 2 bases from J, the gap between germline ends came to 22 bases. Germline V gene data show CDR1 as MNHEY and CDR2 as SVGEGT. This CDR3 has 18 residues. The chain's CDR3 is CASSPRWGPASNTGELFF. The CDR3 DNA reads as TGTGCCAGCAGCCCTCGGTGGGGCCCCGCATCCAACACCGGGGAGCTGTTTTTT.

The rearrangement joins TRBV18 to TRBJ2-3; D uncertain. From germline, CDR1 is KGHSH and CDR2 LQKENI. V lost 1 base, J lost 7 bases, and 18 bases lay in between. CDR3 length: 16 amino acids. DNA of the CDR3: TGTGCCAGCTCACCACGTCCCCCTGCCGGTTGGAATACGCAGTATTTT. Protein sequence: CASSPRPPAGWNTQYF.

The V gene is TRBV5-1, the J gene TRBJ1-5; possible D gene TRBD1, 5 bases. V dropped 4 bases and J dropped 0 bases, with 11 bases sitting between them. CDR1 is SGHRS, CDR2 YFSETQ, per germline. There are 15 residues in the CDR3. The CDR3 loop is CASSPDSYSNQPQHF. In DNA form, the CDR3 reads TGCGCCAGCAGCCCAGACAGTTATAGCAATCAGCCCCAGCATTTT.

The genes are TRBV6-5 and TRBJ2-3; D ambiguous. Germline assignment: CDR1 MNHEY and CDR2 SVGAGI. Deletions cut 0 bases from V and 3 bases from J, with 7 bases between. The CDR3 loop spans 14 amino acids. CDR3 sequence (DNA): TGTGCCAGCAGTTACTCGGAGTGGACAGATACGCAGTATTTT. Translation: CASSYSEWTDTQYF.

This rearrangement joins TRBV5-1 to TRBJ2-5; D is possibly TRBD1 (6 bases). Germline assignment: CDR1 SGHRS and CDR2 YFSETQ. The V end lost 0 bases, the J end lost 5 bases, and 17 bases lay between the germline ends. This CDR3 spans 16 amino acids. Here the CDR3 DNA reads TGCGCCAGCAGCTTGGGGTCCGGGACACCAAGGGAGACCCAGTACTTC. Its translation: CASSLGSGTPRETQYF.